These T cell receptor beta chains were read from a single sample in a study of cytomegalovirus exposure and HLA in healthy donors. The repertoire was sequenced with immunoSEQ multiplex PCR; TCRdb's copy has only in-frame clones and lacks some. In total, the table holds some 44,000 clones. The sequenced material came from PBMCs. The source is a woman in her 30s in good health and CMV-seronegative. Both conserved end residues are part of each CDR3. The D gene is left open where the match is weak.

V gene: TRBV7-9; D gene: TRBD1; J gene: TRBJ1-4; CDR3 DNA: TGTGCCAGCAGCTCCGGACAGGGGTGGAATGAAAAACTGTTTTTT; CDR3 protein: CASSSGQGWNEKLFF
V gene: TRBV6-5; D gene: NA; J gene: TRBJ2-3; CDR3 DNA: TGTGCCAGCAGACCGCTAGCGTCGCAAGATACGCAGTATTTT; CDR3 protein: CASRPLASQDTQYF
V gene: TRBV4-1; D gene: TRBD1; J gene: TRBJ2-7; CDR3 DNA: TGCGCCAGCAGCCAAGCCGGGACAGGGACCTACGAGCAGTACTTC; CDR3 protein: CASSQAGTGTYEQYF
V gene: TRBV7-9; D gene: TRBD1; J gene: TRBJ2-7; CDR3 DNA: TGTGCCAGCAGCTTGACAACCGGGACAGGGGGCTCCGAGCAGTACTTC; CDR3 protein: CASSLTTGTGGSEQYF
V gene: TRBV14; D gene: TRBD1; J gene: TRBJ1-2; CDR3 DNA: TGTGCCAGCAGCCAACTGAGGACAGGGGATGGCTACACCTTC; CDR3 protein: CASSQLRTGDGYTF
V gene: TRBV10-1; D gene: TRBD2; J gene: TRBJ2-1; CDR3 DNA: TGCGCCAGCAGTCAACGCCGGGGAGGGCCCGGGGATGAGCAGTTCTTC; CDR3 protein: CASSQRRGGPGDEQFF
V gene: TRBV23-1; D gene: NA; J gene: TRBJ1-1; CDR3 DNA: TGCGCCAGCAGTCAGTACACCCCATTGGCTTTCTTT; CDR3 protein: CASSQYTPLAFF
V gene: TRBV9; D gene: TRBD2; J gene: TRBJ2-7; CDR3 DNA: TGTGCCAGCAACCTAGCGGGAGAATCCTACGAGCAGTACTTC; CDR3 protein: CASNLAGESYEQYF
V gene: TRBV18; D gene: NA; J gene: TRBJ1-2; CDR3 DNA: TGTGCCAGCTCACCGAGAGAGAGACAGCTAGCTAACTATGGCTACACCTTC; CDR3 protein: CASSPRERQLANYGYTF
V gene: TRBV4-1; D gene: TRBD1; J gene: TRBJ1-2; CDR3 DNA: TGCGCCAGCAGCCAAGGGACAGGGTTTGGAAGATATGGCTACACCTTC; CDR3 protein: CASSQGTGFGRYGYTF
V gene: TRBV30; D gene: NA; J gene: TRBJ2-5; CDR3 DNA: TGTGCCTGGAGTTCAAACAGGGTCGAGACCCAGTACTTC; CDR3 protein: CAWSSNRVETQYF
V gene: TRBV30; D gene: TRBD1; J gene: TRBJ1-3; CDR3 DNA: TGTGCCTGGGACTTGGGGACAGCCGGAAACACCATATATTTT; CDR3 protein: CAWDLGTAGNTIYF
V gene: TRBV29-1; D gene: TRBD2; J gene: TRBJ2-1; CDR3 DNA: TGCAGCGTTGCGGGGGGGAACGGGAATGAGCAGTTCTTC; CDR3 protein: CSVAGGNGNEQFF
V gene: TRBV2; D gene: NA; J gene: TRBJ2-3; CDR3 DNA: TGTGCCAGCAGACGACTAGTTAAAAGCACAGATACGCAGTATTTT; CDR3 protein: CASRRLVKSTDTQYF
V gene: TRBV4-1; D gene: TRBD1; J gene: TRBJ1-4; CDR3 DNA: TGCGCCGGCAGCCAAGTCCGACAGGGGCTGGGGGAAAAACTGTTTTTT; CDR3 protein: CAGSQVRQGLGEKLFF
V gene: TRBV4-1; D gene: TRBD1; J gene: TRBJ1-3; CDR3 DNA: TGCGCCAGCAGCCAAGAGACAGGGGCGTCTGGAAACACCATATATTTT; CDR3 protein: CASSQETGASGNTIYF
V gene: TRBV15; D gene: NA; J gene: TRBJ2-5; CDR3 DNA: TGTGCCACCAGCAGAGATGGGGCCTCGGAGACCCAGTACTTC; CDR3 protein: CATSRDGASETQYF
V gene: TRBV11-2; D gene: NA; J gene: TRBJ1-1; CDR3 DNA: TGTGCCAGCAGCTTAGATAAGGGGATAAGGAGATCTGAAGCTTTCTTT; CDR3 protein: CASSLDKGIRRSEAFF
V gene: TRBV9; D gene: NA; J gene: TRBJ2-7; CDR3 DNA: TGTGCCAGCAGCGTAGACCAGGGAGGACCCTACGAGCAGTACTTC; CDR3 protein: CASSVDQGGPYEQYF
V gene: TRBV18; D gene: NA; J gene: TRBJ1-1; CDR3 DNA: TGTGCCAGCTCACCCACCTCAGGGTCTTTGGGTGAAGCTTTCTTT; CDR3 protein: CASSPTSGSLGEAFF
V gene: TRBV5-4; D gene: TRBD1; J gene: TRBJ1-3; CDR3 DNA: TGTGCCAGCAGCTTCCACAGGGGCTCTGGAAACACCATATATTTT; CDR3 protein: CASSFHRGSGNTIYF
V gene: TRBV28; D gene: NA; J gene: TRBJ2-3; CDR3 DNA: TGTGCCAGCAGTAATCTAGCGCAGGTCACAGATACGCAGTATTTT; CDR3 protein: CASSNLAQVTDTQYF
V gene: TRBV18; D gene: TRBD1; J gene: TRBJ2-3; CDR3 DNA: TGTGCCAGCTCACCACGAAGGCAGGGGGCCACAGATACGCAGTATTTT; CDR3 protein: CASSPRRQGATDTQYF
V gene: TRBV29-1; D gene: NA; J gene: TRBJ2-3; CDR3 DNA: TGCAGCGACGAACCGGGAGTATCAGATACGCAGTATTTT; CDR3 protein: CSDEPGVSDTQYF
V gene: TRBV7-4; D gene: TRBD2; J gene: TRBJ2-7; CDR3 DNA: TGTGCCAGCAGCTCCACGACTAGCGGGGGGGACTACGAGCAGTACTTC; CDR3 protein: CASSSTTSGGDYEQYF
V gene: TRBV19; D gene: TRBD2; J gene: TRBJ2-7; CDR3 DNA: TGTGCCAGTAGTTCCCGACTAGCGGGATCCTACGAGCAGTACTTC; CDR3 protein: CASSSRLAGSYEQYF
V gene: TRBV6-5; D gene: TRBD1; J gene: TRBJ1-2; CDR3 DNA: TGTGCCAGCAGCTACTTGACAGGGGGCGCAAACTATGGCTACACCTTC; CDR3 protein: CASSYLTGGANYGYTF
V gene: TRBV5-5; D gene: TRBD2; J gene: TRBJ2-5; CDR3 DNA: TGTGCCAGCAGCTTGGTTCCAAGCGGGAGGGCCGATACTTTCCAAGAGACCCAGTACTTC; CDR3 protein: CASSLVPSGRADTFQETQYF
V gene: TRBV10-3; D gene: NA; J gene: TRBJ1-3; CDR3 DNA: TGTGCCATCAGCGGGGGTTCTGGAAACACCATATATTTT; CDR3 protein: CAISGGSGNTIYF
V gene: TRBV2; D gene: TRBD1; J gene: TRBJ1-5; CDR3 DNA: TGTGCCACCACGAAGGACAGGGAGCCCCAGCATTTT; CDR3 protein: CATTKDREPQHF
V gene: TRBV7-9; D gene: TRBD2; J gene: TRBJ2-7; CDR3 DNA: TGTGCCAGCAGCTTTTTTCAACTAGCGGGAGGAGATAAGCAGTACTTC; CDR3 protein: CASSFFQLAGGDKQYF
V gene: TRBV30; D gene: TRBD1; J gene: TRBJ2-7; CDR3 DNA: TGTGCCGGGACGGGACAGGGTGAACGACCCTACGAGCAGTACTTC; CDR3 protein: CAGTGQGERPYEQYF
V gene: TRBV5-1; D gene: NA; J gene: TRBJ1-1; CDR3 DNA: TGCGCCAGCAGCTTGGTTACTCGGACAACGAACACTGAAGCTTTCTTT; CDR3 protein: CASSLVTRTTNTEAFF
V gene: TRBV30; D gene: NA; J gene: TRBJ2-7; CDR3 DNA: TGTGCCTGGAGTGTAGGCGGAAGTTTCTACGAGCAGTACTTC; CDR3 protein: CAWSVGGSFYEQYF
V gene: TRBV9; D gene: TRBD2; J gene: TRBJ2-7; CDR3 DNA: TGTGCCAGCAGCGCGACTAGCGGGATGACCTACGAGCAGTACTTC; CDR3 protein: CASSATSGMTYEQYF
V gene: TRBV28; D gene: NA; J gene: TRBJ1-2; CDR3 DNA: TGTGCCAGCAGGCCCGGGAACCCTGGGTCCTATGGCTACACCTTC; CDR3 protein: CASRPGNPGSYGYTF
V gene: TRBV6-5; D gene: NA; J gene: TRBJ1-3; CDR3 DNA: TGTGCCAGCACAGGCGCAGGATTGACAGGAAACACCATATATTTT; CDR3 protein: CASTGAGLTGNTIYF
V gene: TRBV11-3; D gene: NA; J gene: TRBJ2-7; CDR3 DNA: TGTGCCAGCAACTCCCCCAGCGAGACCTACGAGCAGTACTTC; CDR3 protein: CASNSPSETYEQYF
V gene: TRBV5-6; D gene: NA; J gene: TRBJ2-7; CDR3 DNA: TGTGCCAGCAGCGTAAGACGGGGCTACGAGCAGTACTTC; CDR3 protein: CASSVRRGYEQYF
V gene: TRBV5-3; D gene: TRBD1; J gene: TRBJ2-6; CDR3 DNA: TGTGCCAGAAGCTTGGGATCGGACAGGGATGAATCTGGGGCCAACGTCCTGACTTTC; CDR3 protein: CARSLGSDRDESGANVLTF
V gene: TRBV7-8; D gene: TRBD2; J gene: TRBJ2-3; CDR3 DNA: TGTGCCAGCAGCTTATTTGGGACTACCTCCACAGATACGCAGTATTTT; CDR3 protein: CASSLFGTTSTDTQYF
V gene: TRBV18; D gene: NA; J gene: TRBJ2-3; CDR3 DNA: TGTGCCAGCTCTCGTGCCGGGACTAGCACAGATACGCAGTATTTT; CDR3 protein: CASSRAGTSTDTQYF
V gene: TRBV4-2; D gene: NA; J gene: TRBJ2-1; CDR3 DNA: TGTGCCAGCAGCCAACCATCAAGACAAGACCATGAGCAGTTCTTC; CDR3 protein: CASSQPSRQDHEQFF
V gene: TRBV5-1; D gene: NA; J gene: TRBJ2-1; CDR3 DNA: TGCGCCAGCAGCTTGGCGGGAACCTACAATGAGCAGTTCTTC; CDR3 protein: CASSLAGTYNEQFF
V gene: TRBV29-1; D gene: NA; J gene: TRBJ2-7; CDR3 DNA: TGCAGCGTTGCAAATCCAGGGCAGGGGCGAGGGGAGCAGTACTTC; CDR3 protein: CSVANPGQGRGEQYF
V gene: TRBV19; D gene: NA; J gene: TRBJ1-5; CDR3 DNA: TGTGCCAGTAGATACGCTCGGACAGATATGTATCAGCCCCAGCATTTT; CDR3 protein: CASRYARTDMYQPQHF
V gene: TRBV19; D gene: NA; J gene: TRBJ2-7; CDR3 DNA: TGTGCCAGTAGCCCTGCGGGCCAGGGGTACGAGCAGTACTTC; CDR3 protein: CASSPAGQGYEQYF
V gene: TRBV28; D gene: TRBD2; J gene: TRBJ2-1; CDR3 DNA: TGTGCCAGCAGATCCAGGGAGGGGCGGGTTCACAATGAGCAGTTCTTC; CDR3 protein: CASRSREGRVHNEQFF